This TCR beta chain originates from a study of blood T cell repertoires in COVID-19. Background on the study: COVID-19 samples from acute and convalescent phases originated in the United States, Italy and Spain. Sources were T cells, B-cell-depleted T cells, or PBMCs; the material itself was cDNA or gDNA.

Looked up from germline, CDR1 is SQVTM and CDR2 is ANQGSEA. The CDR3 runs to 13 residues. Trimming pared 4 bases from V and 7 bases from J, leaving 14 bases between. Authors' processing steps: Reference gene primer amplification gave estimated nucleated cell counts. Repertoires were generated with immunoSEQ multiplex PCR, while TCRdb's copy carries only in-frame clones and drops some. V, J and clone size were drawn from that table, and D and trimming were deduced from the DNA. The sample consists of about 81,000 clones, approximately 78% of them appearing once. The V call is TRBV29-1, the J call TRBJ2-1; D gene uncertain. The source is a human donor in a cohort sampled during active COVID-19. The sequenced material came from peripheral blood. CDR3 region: CSVGGPAINEQFF. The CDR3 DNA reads TGCAGCGTTGGAGGTCCGGCGATTAATGAGCAGTTCTTC.